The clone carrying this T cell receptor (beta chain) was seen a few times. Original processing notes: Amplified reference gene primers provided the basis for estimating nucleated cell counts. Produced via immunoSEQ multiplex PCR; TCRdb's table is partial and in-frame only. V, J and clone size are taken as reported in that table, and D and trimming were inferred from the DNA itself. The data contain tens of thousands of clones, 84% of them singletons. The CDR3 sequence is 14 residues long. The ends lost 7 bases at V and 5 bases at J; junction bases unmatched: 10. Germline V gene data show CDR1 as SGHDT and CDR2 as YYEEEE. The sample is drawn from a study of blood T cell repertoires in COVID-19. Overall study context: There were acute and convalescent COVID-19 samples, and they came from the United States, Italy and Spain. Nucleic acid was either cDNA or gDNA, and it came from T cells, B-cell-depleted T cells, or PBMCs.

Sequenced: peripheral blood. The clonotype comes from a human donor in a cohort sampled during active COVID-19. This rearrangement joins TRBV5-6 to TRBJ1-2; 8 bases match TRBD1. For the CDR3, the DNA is TGTGCCAGCGCTTTCAGGGGGCGCGATTATGGCTACACCTTC. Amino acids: CASAFRGRDYGYTF.